This TCR beta chain was profiled in a study of shared clonotypes between healthy human individuals. V shed 4 bases, J shed 0 bases, and the junction held 12 bases outside the gene matches. CDR1 is SGHRS and CDR2 is YFSETQ in the germline V gene. This CDR3 is built from 17 residues. Investigators spread the genomic DNA of each subset evenly over several immunoSEQ plates. Using immunoSEQ multiplex PCR, the repertoire was profiled, and TCRdb retains in-frame clones only, with some absent. Among about 1.1 million clones listed, about 80% were seen once. The TCR was taken from a man aged 18 to 30 in good health. Some clones in this sample may be carry-over from other donors' samples. What was sequenced was memory CD4+ T cells from PBMCs. Subset reported: CD45RA-negative fraction. V gene TRBV5-1 combines with J gene TRBJ1-1; 7 bases are a match to TRBD1. CDR3 DNA: TGCGCCAGCAGCCGTCGACAGGGCCTTATACTGAACACTGAAGCTTTCTTT. Translating gives CASSRRQGLILNTEAFF.